Described below is a single T cell receptor beta chain sequence and its context. This sample also contains other DNA sequences that code for the same CDR3. The CDR3 extends over 14 amino acids. V lost 2 bases, J lost 1 base, and 9 bases lay in between. Looked up from germline, CDR1 is SGDLS and CDR2 is YYNGEE. The data belong to a study of shared clonotypes between healthy human individuals. This table comes from immunoSEQ multiplex PCR, and its TCRdb copy is limited to in-frame clones, with some not included. The sample carries some 1.1 million clones, 60% to 80% recorded once. Sequencing used memory CD4+ T cells from PBMCs. Subset reported: CD45RA-negative fraction. The receptor was isolated from a man younger than 35 in good health. Some clones in this sample may be carry-over from other donors' samples. V gene TRBV9 combines with J gene TRBJ1-1; D unclear. CDR3 nucleotides: TGTGCCAGCAGCGTCCTTGGGGAGAACACTGAAGCTTTCTTT. Translated, it gives CASSVLGENTEAFF.